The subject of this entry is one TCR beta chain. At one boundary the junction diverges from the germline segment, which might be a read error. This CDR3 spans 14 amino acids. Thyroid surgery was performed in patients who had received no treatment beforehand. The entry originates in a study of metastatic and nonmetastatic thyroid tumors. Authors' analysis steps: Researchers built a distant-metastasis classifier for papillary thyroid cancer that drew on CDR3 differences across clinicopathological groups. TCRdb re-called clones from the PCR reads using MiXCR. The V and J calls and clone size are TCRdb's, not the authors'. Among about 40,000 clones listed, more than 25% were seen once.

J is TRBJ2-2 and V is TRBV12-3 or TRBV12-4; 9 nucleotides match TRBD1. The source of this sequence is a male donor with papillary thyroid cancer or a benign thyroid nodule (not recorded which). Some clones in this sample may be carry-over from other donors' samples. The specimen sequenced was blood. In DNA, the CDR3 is TGTGCCAGCTGGGGACAGGGAAACACCGTGGAGCTGTTTTTT. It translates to CASWGQGNTVELFF.